These 19 T cell receptor beta chains were all obtained from the same sample, sequenced in a study of T cells in Graves' hyperthyroidism and ophthalmopathy. Amplified regions were TCR beta CDR3 sequences from RNA transcripts. HTBI primers were the set used in a first-round RT-PCR of the TCR CDR3. TCRdb recomputed calls from the multiplex PCR reads with MiXCR, one row per CDR3 protein. In the table there are under 300,000 distinct CDR3 sequences, 25% to 30% of which are singletons. The specimen was blood. These receptors all come from a man aged 40-50 years with Graves' hyperthyroidism that later progressed to Graves' ophthalmopathy.

The chain recombines TRBV9 with TRBJ2-5, with TRBD1 matching 9 bases. CDR3 length: 19 amino acids. V trimming: 2 bases; J trimming: 3 bases; junction bases outside the gene matches: 17. The V gene's germline CDR1 is SGDLS and CDR2 YYNGEE. This CDR3 is CASSVPLGSTGGPEETQYF. The CDR3 bases are TGTGCCAGCAGCGTCCCCTTAGGGTCCACAGGGGGCCCAGAAGAGACCCAGTACTTC.

Ten or more counts support this clonotype. This chain uses TRBV24-1 with TRBJ2-1; 11 positions match TRBD2. CDR1 and CDR2 (germline): KGHDR, SFDVKD. The CDR3 is 16 residues long. The V and J ends lost 3 bases and 9 bases, in that order; junction bases with no gene match: 9. CDR3 loop: CATSDPTSGSVGEQFF. The CDR3 DNA is TGTGCCACCAGTGATCCAACTAGCGGGAGTGTTGGTGAGCAGTTCTTC.

The sample holds many counts of this clonotype. CDR3 in DNA: TGTGCCAGTAGTATAAGCCGACAGGTGAGAAACACTGAAGCTTTCTTT. Its translation is CASSISRQVRNTEAFF. The chain is built from TRBV19 and TRBJ1-1; the D gene is possibly TRBD1 (6 bases). Germline lookup yields CDR1 LNHDA and CDR2 SQIVND (reference sequence). Trimming removed 2 bases at V and 2 bases at J, with 15 bases between. This CDR3 has 16 residues.

This clonotype has ten or more counts. J is TRBJ2-7 and V is TRBV28; TRBD2 matches 9 bases. The junction had 25 bases not matched to a gene; V was cut back by 6 bases and J by 10 bases. This CDR3 is built from 18 residues. The germline V gene has CDR1 MDHEN and CDR2 SYDVKM. The CDR3: CASRAPTGWEREDGKQYF. CDR3 nucleotide sequence: TGTGCCAGCAGAGCCCCGACAGGGTGGGAGCGGGAGGATGGAAAACAGTACTTC. Based on the CDR3 plus reference TRBV28 and TRBJ2-7, the full variable domain is DVKVTQSSRYLVKRTGEKVFLECVQDMDHENMFWYRQDPGLGLRLIYFSYDVKMKEKGDIPEGYSVSREKKERFSLILESASTNQTSMYLCASRAPTGWEREDGKQYFGPGTRLTVT.

The rearrangement joins TRBV28 to TRBJ1-6, with 9 positions matching TRBD1. With V trimmed by 8 bases and J by 7 bases, 18 bases remained unmatched. CDR3 length: 18 amino acids. Germline V gene lookup returns CDR1 MDHEN and CDR2 SYDVKM. The CDR3 spells CASRGSQGARFCNSPLHF. DNA for the CDR3: TGTGCCAGCCGAGGATCACAGGGGGCGCGTTTCTGCAATTCACCCCTCCACTTT.

The chain has TRBV28 and TRBJ2-7; TRBD2 agrees at 11 bases. Germline V gene data show CDR1 as MDHEN and CDR2 as SYDVKM. V was clipped by 7 bases and J by 2 bases; unmatched bases: 7. The CDR3 covers 15 residues. The chain's CDR3 is CASKDTSGSTYEQYF. The CDR3 nucleotides read TGTGCCAGCAAAGATACTAGCGGGAGTACCTACGAGCAGTACTTC.

This clonotype has at least ten counts. At one end, the junction sequence differs from germline, possibly due to a read error. The V and J genes are TRBV30 and TRBJ1-1; no reliable D call. Germline CDR1 and CDR2: GTSNPN and SVGIG (reference sequence). This CDR3 comprises 13 residues. The CDR3 DNA reads TGTGCCTGGACCCATAGGGCCAACACTGAAGCTCTCTTT. It yields the protein CAWTHRANTEALF.

This chain uses TRBV6-5 with TRBJ2-7; D tentatively fits TRBD1 or TRBD2 (6 bases each). This CDR3 is built from 14 residues. Germline V gene sequence: CDR1 MNHEY, CDR2 SVGAGI. The V end was cut by 4 bases, the J end by 4 bases, with 14 bases between. The CDR3 reads CASSLDSAGYEQYF. The CDR3 DNA reads TGTGCCAGCAGTTTGGACAGCGCGGGGTACGAGCAGTACTTC.

This clonotype was recorded at least ten times. The J gene is TRBJ1-5, the V gene TRBV27; tentative D call: TRBD1 (5 bases). Germline CDR1 is MNHEY and CDR2 is SMNVEV (reference sequence). V was shortened by 5 bases and J by 2 bases, with 19 bases between the two germline ends. The CDR3 is 17 residues long. This CDR3 reads CASSPVFRGEGNQPQHF. The CDR3 DNA follows: TGTGCCAGCAGTCCCGTCTTCCGGGGGGAAGGCAATCAGCCCCAGCATTTT.

This clonotype was observed at least ten times. CDR3 sequence (DNA): TGTGCCAGCAGCTTAGTTCTAGCGGCTTACAATGAGCAGTTCTTC. It specifies CASSLVLAAYNEQFF. The J gene is TRBJ2-1, the V gene TRBV11-2; 7 bases are shared with TRBD2. The CDR3 contains 15 residues. Per germline, CDR1 SGHAT and CDR2 FQNNGV. The V gene end was trimmed by 1 base and the J gene end by 4 bases; junction bases not matched to a gene: 4.

The sample holds a few counts of this clonotype. Sequence at one end of the junction differs from germline and may be a read error. The rearrangement joins TRBV6-1 to TRBJ1-2; 7 bases line up with TRBD1. CDR3 size: 12 residues. The germline V gene has CDR1 MNHNS and CDR2 SASEGT. CDR3 sequence (DNA): TGTACCAGCAGCACAGGGGTACGCGGCTACACCTTC. Translation gives CTSSTGVRGYTF.

This clonotype was found many times. The chain is built from TRBV5-1 and TRBJ2-2; tentative D call: TRBD1 (6 bases). Germline V gives CDR1 SGHRS, CDR2 YFSETQ. V shed 7 bases and J shed 2 bases, with 15 bases lying between them. This CDR3 spans 15 amino acids. The CDR3 spells CASRPWGHNTGELFF. CDR3 DNA: TGCGCCAGCCGCCCGTGGGGGCACAACACCGGGGAGCTGTTTTTT.

The rearrangement links TRBV6-4 to TRBJ1-2, with 10 bases fitting TRBD1. The CDR3 runs 16 residues. Trimming cost V 4 bases and J 2 bases; bases outside gene matches: 7. The germline V gene encodes CDR1 MRHNA and CDR2 SNTAGT. CDR3 in DNA: TGTGCCAGCAGTGTCTCGGGACAGGGGAGCAACTATGGCTACACCTTC. Protein: CASSVSGQGSNYGYTF.

The genes are TRBV6-2 or TRBV6-3 and TRBJ2-5; D possibly corresponds to TRBD1 (6 bases). This CDR3 contains 14 residues. V lost 5 bases, J lost 4 bases, and 14 bases lay in between. CDR1 is MNHEY and CDR2 is SVGEGT in the germline V gene. CDR3 residues: CASSQGPPRETQYF. The CDR3 DNA is TGTGCCAGCAGTCAGGGGCCCCCCCGAGAGACCCAGTACTTC.

This clonotype was observed many times. This rearrangement joins TRBV11-2 to TRBJ2-7; D is unresolved. The germline gives CDR1 SGHAT, CDR2 FQNNGV. The CDR3 has 15 amino acids. V was pared by 0 bases and J by 9 bases, with 18 bases between. CDR3 protein: CASSLELLSSLGQYF. CDR3 coding DNA: TGTGCCAGCAGCTTAGAGTTGCTGTCCTCCCTTGGGCAGTACTTC.

This clonotype came up many times. V and J are TRBV19 and TRBJ1-5; a possible D gene is TRBD1 (5 bases). This CDR3 comprises 16 residues. Germline lookup yields CDR1 LNHDA and CDR2 SQIVND (reference sequence). Trimming removed 5 bases from V and 1 base from J, with 15 bases in between. For the CDR3, the DNA is TGTGCCAGTAGTCTTTCAGGGAGTTGGAGCAATCAGCCCCAGCATTTT. Translation: CASSLSGSWSNQPQHF.

The chain is built from TRBV29-1 and TRBJ1-2, with 10 nucleotides matching TRBD1. The CDR3 has 13 residues. The germline CDR1 and CDR2 sequences are SQVTM and ANQGSEA. V shed 6 bases, J shed 4 bases, and the junction held 5 bases outside the gene matches. In DNA, the CDR3 is TGCAGCGTGGACAGGGGGTTATCCTATGGCTACACCTTC. Protein product: CSVDRGLSYGYTF.

At least ten counts were recorded for this clonotype. This sequence joins TRBV12-3 or TRBV12-4 and TRBJ2-7, with D uncertain. The CDR3 has 13 amino acids. V lost 6 bases, J lost 4 bases, and 13 bases lay in between. The CDR3 DNA is TGTGCCAGCAGAGAGGACGGAGAGTACGAGCAGTACTTC. This codes for CASREDGEYEQYF.

This clonotype was recorded at least ten times. The rearrangement uses TRBV24-1 and TRBJ1-5; D is ambiguous. The germline gives CDR1 KGHDR, CDR2 SFDVKD. The CDR3 spans 16 residues. Trimming shortened V by 4 bases and J by 3 bases, and 15 bases separated the two germline ends. CDR3 loop: CATSDPDGGDNQPQHF. The CDR3, as DNA: TGTGCCACCAGTGACCCCGACGGTGGGGACAATCAGCCCCAGCATTTT.